These 26 T cell receptor beta chains came from one sample sequenced in a study of OX40 agonist ivuxolimab in advanced cancers. The assay was immunoSEQ multiplex PCR, and TCRdb's table has in-frame clones only and misses some. The data contain 25,000 to 30,000 clones, under 80% of them seen just once; the ten biggest clones take up approximately 30%. The sample in question was CD4+ or CD8+ T cells sorted from blood, obtained in a trial of the OX40 agonist ivuxolimab. The receptor source for this set is an adult with an advanced solid tumor such as melanoma, head and neck, liver or kidney cancer.

This clone appeared once. V and J are TRBV27 and TRBJ2-1, with 7 bases lining up with TRBD1. Germline V lookup: CDR1 MNHEY, CDR2 SMNVEV (reference sequence). This CDR3 is built from 17 residues. Trimming cost V 8 bases and J 5 bases; bases outside gene matches: 18. The CDR3 nucleotides read TGTGCCAGCGCTCCGGCATCGGAGAGGGGGCTGAACAATGAGCAGTTCTTC. It specifies CASAPASERGLNNEQFF.

The V call is TRBV9, the J call TRBJ2-7, with D hard to call. CDR3 length: 14 amino acids. The V end was cut by 4 bases, the J end by 2 bases, with 13 bases between. Germline-derived CDR1 and CDR2 are SGDLS and YYNGEE. The CDR3 DNA is TGTGCCAGCAGCCCCGGGTGGCAGGCCTACGAGCAGTACTTC. Translated, it gives CASSPGWQAYEQYF.

This sequence joins TRBV5-1 and TRBJ1-1; no definite D call. V lost 2 bases and J lost 5, with 7 bases in between. This CDR3 comprises 12 residues. Germline V gene data show CDR1 as SGHRS and CDR2 as YFSETQ. CDR3 in amino acids: CASSLTRTEAFF. The CDR3 DNA reads TGCGCCAGCAGCTTAACGCGAACTGAAGCTTTCTTT.

The chain employs TRBV6-5 and TRBJ2-7; 7 nucleotides agree with TRBD2. CDR1 and CDR2 from the germline V gene are MNHEY and SVGAGI. V dropped 1 base and J dropped 1; count of bases not matched to a gene: 4. This CDR3 spans 15 amino acids. This CDR3 reads CASSYYAGASYEQYF. In nucleotides, the CDR3 is TGTGCCAGCAGTTACTATGCGGGAGCATCCTACGAGCAGTACTTC.

This rearrangement joins TRBV7-9 to TRBJ1-2; D is unresolved. The CDR3 loop spans 15 amino acids. Germline V gene data show CDR1 as SEHNR and CDR2 as FQNEAQ (reference sequence). Trimming removed 5 bases at V and 4 bases at J, with 17 bases between. The CDR3: CASSPGLGPIYGYTF. The CDR3 DNA is TGTGCCAGCAGCCCCGGGCTTGGGCCTATCTATGGCTACACCTTC.

V and J are TRBV27 and TRBJ2-1; no definite D call. The CDR3 runs to 15 residues. CDR1 is MNHEY, CDR2 SMNVEV, per germline (reference sequence). The V and J ends lost 6 bases and 0 bases respectively, with 12 bases between them. The CDR3 is CASRDDMSSYNEQFF. CDR3 sequence (DNA): TGTGCCAGCAGGGATGACATGAGCTCCTACAATGAGCAGTTCTTC.

The CDR3, as DNA: TGCGCCAGCAGCCAAACCAGCGGGACCGCCTACGAGCAGTACTTC. Amino acids: CASSQTSGTAYEQYF. This rearrangement joins TRBV4-1 to TRBJ2-7; 7 nucleotides agree with TRBD2. V lost 2 bases to trimming and J lost 2 bases; unmatched junction nucleotides: 6. The CDR3 runs 15 residues. CDR1 and CDR2 from the germline V gene are MGHRA and YSYEKL.

This chain links TRBV7-8 with TRBJ1-1; D possibly corresponds to TRBD1 (6 bases). The CDR3 runs to 16 residues. V gave up 5 bases and J gave up 4 bases, with 20 bases separating them. Germline CDR1 and CDR2: SGHVS and FQNEAQ. The CDR3 DNA reads TGTGCCAGCAGCCCCCGGGGGGCAGGGGAGAGCACTGAAGCTTTCTTT. It codes for CASSPRGAGESTEAFF.

The gene calls are TRBV11-3 and TRBJ2-2; TRBD2 matches at 7 bases. J gave up 4 bases and V 6 bases, and 5 bases lay outside the gene matches. Per germline, CDR1 SGHNT and CDR2 YENEEA. The CDR3 has 14 residues. The CDR3 loop reads CASRDGGGTGELFF. CDR3 nucleotide sequence: TGTGCCAGCAGGGATGGCGGGGGCACCGGGGAGCTGTTTTTT.

The chain carries TRBV7-6 and TRBJ1-1; tentatively, D is TRBD1 (5 bases). Germline assignment: CDR1 SGHVS and CDR2 FNYEAQ. The CDR3 totals 15 residues. The V end lost 0 bases, the J end lost 1 base, and 9 bases lay between the germline ends. DNA for the CDR3: TGTGCCAGCAGCTTAGCGCGCGGGGGGAACACTGAAGCTTTCTTT. Its protein is CASSLARGGNTEAFF.

The rearrangement uses TRBV9 and TRBJ2-1; 8 bases are a match to TRBD2. The CDR3 covers 18 residues. J was trimmed by 2 bases and V by 0 bases; bases with no gene match: 10. The germline gives CDR1 SGDLS, CDR2 YYNGEE. Written as DNA, the CDR3 is TGTGCCAGCAGCGTAGGCGTCAACGGGGGGGCGGCCTACAATGAGCAGTTCTTC. It codes for CASSVGVNGGAAYNEQFF.

The rearrangement links TRBV6-5 to TRBJ1-4, with 9 nucleotides matching TRBD1. CDR1 and CDR2 (germline): MNHEY, SVGAGI. The CDR3 extends over 15 amino acids. With 2 bases clipped from V and 12 bases from J, the junction kept 10 bases outside the gene matches. The DNA of the CDR3 is TGTGCCAGCAGTTACCGGACAGGGGCTAATGAGGAACTGTTTTTT. Translated: CASSYRTGANEELFF.

This clone occurred once. The J gene is TRBJ2-3, the V gene TRBV15; D is perhaps TRBD2 (5 bases). CDR3 length equals 17 residues. Germline V gives CDR1 LNHNV, CDR2 YYDKDF (reference sequence). Trimming removed 0 bases from V and 0 bases from J, with 13 bases in between. The CDR3 sequence is CATSRELGGSSTDTQYF. Written as DNA, the CDR3 is TGTGCCACCAGCAGAGAACTAGGAGGAAGTAGCACAGATACGCAGTATTTT.

This sequence joins TRBV5-8 and TRBJ1-2; D call uncertain. The CDR3 spans 14 residues. Germline assignment: CDR1 SGHTS and CDR2 YDEGEE. The V gene lost 0 bases and the J gene lost 6 bases, with 12 bases spanning the gap. The CDR3 region has the DNA TGTGCCAGCAGCTTGGCCATTCCGTGGGATGGCTACACCTTC. Translated, it gives CASSLAIPWDGYTF.

This chain links TRBV19 with TRBJ2-1; the D gene is possibly TRBD2 (6 bases). The length of the CDR3 is 15 residues. Looked up from germline, CDR1 is LNHDA and CDR2 is SQIVND (reference sequence). V shed 5 bases and J shed 1 base, with 12 bases lying between them. This CDR3 is CASSPSGLSYNEQFF. CDR3 DNA: TGTGCCAGTAGTCCCTCGGGACTTTCCTACAATGAGCAGTTCTTC.

The V call is TRBV7-9, the J call TRBJ2-1; possible D gene TRBD2, 6 bases. Trimming pared 5 bases from V and 2 bases from J, leaving 13 bases between. Germline V gives CDR1 SEHNR, CDR2 FQNEAQ (reference sequence). The CDR3 is made up of 15 amino acids. As DNA, the CDR3 is TGTGCCAGCAGCCCGGGGGACGGTGCCTACAATGAGCAGTTCTTC. It translates to CASSPGDGAYNEQFF.

The sample holds one count of this clone. The DNA for the CDR3 is TGCGCCAGCAGCTTGGTGTCGTGGCCCGGGGGGAGCTCCTACGAGCAGTACTTC. Translation: CASSLVSWPGGSSYEQYF. The chain recombines TRBV5-1 with TRBJ2-7, with 7 bases lining up with TRBD2. Trimming removed 0 bases from V and 0 bases from J; junction bases left unmatched: 12. The V gene's germline CDR1 is SGHRS and CDR2 YFSETQ. The CDR3 has 18 residues.

The V call is TRBV7-3, the J call TRBJ2-3; TRBD2 aligns across 10 bases. Germline V CDR1 and CDR2: SGHTA, FQGTGA. V lost 4 bases and J lost 6; bases outside the gene matches: 7. The CDR3 spans 15 residues. As DNA, the CDR3 is TGTGCCAGCAGCTCCGTTCCTAGCGGGGGTGATACGCAGTATTTT. Translation gives CASSSVPSGGDTQYF.

The chain is built from TRBV9 and TRBJ2-3; no firm D call. Germline CDR1 is SGDLS and CDR2 is YYNGEE. The CDR3 contains 14 residues. Trimming stripped 2 bases from V and 2 bases from J, with 9 bases between. CDR3 sequence (DNA): TGTGCCAGCAGCGTCGGTGGGATCACAGATACGCAGTATTTT. Its protein product is CASSVGGITDTQYF.

This chain links TRBV2 with TRBJ1-2; D gene ambiguous. V was shortened by 10 bases and J by 6 bases, with 12 bases between the two germline ends. The V gene's germline CDR1 is SNHLY and CDR2 FYNNEI. This CDR3 is built from 11 residues. CDR3 sequence: CAITAGDGYTF. The CDR3 DNA is TGTGCCATCACAGCAGGAGATGGCTACACCTTC.

This chain joins TRBV6-1 and TRBJ1-5; D is unclear. CDR1 and CDR2 (germline): MNHNS, SASEGT. CDR3 length equals 11 residues. The V gene lost 3 bases and the J gene lost 7 bases, with 4 bases spanning the gap. The CDR3 DNA sequence: TGTGCCAGCAGTGAGGGACAGCCCCAGCATTTT. Translation gives CASSEGQPQHF.

Regarding this clone: Because it lacks the conserved phenylalanine or tryptophan at the end, this CDR3 is likely a read error. Because the CDR3's place on the DNA is in doubt, the DNA is left out and the CDR3 is given as listed by TCRdb. The CDR3 sequence is CAWSLGEVTL. The chain joins TRBV30 to TRBJ1-2. Germline V lookup: CDR1 GTSNPN, CDR2 SVGIG (reference sequence). The CDR3 adds up to 10 amino acids, both ends counted.

The gene calls are TRBV12-5 and TRBJ2-3; TRBD2 matches 14 bases. The ends lost 7 bases at V and 6 bases at J; junction bases unmatched: 9. This CDR3 is built from 16 residues. Germline values: CDR1 LGHNT, CDR2 FRNRAP. CDR3 residues: CASAMGTSGGGDTQYF. CDR3 DNA sequence: TGTGCTAGTGCCATGGGGACTAGCGGGGGTGGGGATACGCAGTATTTT.

J is TRBJ1-4 and V is TRBV28; no firm D call. With 3 bases removed from V and 8 bases from J, the gap between germline ends came to 10 bases. Germline loops: CDR1 MDHEN, CDR2 SYDVKM. There are 13 residues in the CDR3. CDR3 bases: TGTGCCAGCAGTTTGTGGGTCGGCGAAAAACTGTTTTTT. Translating it yields CASSLWVGEKLFF. The whole variable domain, remainder taken from reference TRBV28 and TRBJ1-4, is DVKVTQSSRYLVKRTGEKVFLECVQDMDHENMFWYRQDPGLGLRLIYFSYDVKMKEKGDIPEGYSVSREKKERFSLILESASTNQTSMYLCASSLWVGEKLFFGSGTQLSVL.

Written as DNA, the CDR3 is TGTGCCAGCAGCGTTTCCGGGACAACTAATGAAAAACTGTTTTTT. Its protein product is CASSVSGTTNEKLFF. The V call is TRBV7-9, the J call TRBJ1-4; unclear D gene. V lost 5 bases and J lost 0, with 10 bases in between. The CDR3 runs to 15 residues. CDR1 and CDR2 (germline): SEHNR, FQNEAQ (reference sequence). The complete variable domain, with remaining parts taken from reference TRBV7-9 and TRBJ1-4, reads DTGVSQNPRHKITKRGQNVTFRCDPISEHNRLYWYRQTLGQGPEFLTYFQNEAQLEKSRLLSDRFSAERPKGSFSTLEIQRTEQGDSAMYLCASSVSGTTNEKLFFGSGTQLSVL.

This clone has only a few counts. The chain links TRBV7-9 to TRBJ2-7; either TRBD1 or TRBD2 may fit D (5 bases each). The V gene's germline CDR1 is SEHNR and CDR2 FQNEAQ (reference sequence). There are 14 residues in the CDR3. V was shortened by 4 bases and J by 3 bases, with 13 bases between the two germline ends. CDR3 in DNA: TGTGCCAGCAGCTCATCCGGGACGGACTACGAGCAGTACTTC. Amino acids: CASSSSGTDYEQYF.